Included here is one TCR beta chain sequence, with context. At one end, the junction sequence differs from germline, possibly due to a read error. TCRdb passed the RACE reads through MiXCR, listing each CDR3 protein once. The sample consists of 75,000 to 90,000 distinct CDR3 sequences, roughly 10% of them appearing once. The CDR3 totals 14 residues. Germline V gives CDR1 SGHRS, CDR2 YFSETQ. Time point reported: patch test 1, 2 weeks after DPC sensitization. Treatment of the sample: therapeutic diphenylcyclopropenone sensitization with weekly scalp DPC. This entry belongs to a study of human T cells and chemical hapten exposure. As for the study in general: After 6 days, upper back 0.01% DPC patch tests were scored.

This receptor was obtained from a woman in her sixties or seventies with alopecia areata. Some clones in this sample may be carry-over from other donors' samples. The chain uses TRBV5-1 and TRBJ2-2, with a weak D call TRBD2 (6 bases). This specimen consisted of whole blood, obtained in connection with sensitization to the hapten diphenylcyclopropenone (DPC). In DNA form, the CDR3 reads TGCGCCAGCAGCTTCAGGGAGGCCACCGGGGAGCTGTCTTTT. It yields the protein CASSFREATGELSF. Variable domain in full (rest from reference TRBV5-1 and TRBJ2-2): KAGVTQTPRYLIKTRGQQVTLSCSPISGHRSVSWYQQTPGQGLQFLFEYFSETQRNKGNFPGRFSGRQFSNSRSEMNVSTLELGDSALYLCASSFREATGELSFGEGSRLTVL.